The clone carrying this TCR beta chain is categorized as medium-sized. Its antigen is still unknown. This sample is part of a study of early T cells in non-severe SARS-CoV-2 infection. Individually, cDNA molecules had unique molecular identifiers attached to them. TCRdb re-called the 5' RACE reads with MiXCR, one entry per CDR3 protein. Of about 56,000 distinct CDR3 sequences listed, roughly a tenth were seen once; the top ten hold 6.5%. Study outcomes and limitations: A preference for anti-spike CD8 responses marked VDJdb matching, which missed private and CD4 specificities.

After removal of 5 bases from V and 0 bases from J, the junction contained 6 bases not matched to a gene. This CDR3 is built from 18 residues. Germline V gene sequence: CDR1 SGHVS, CDR2 FNYEAQ. The chain combines TRBV7-6 with TRBJ2-3; 15 bases fit TRBD2. The sequence derives from an adult who was a healthcare worker with PCR-confirmed SARS-CoV-2 infection or an uninfected control (not recorded which). Input material: whole blood. For the CDR3, the DNA is TGTGCCAGCAGCGGCGGACTAGCGGGAGGGCAAAGCACAGATACGCAGTATTTT. Its translation: CASSGGLAGGQSTDTQYF.